Following are 16 T cell receptor beta chains from one sample sequenced in a study of cytomegalovirus exposure and HLA in healthy donors. Researchers ran the PCR with 60 Vbeta and 13 Jbeta primers. Profiled with immunoSEQ multiplex PCR; TCRdb holds only in-frame clones, not every one. Of 150,000 to 200,000 clones in the sample, more than 75% were seen once. The sample consisted of PBMCs. These receptors originate from a girl aged 2 to 9 in good health and CMV-seropositive.

This clone has a handful of counts. The chain uses TRBV5-1 and TRBJ2-5, with a weak D call TRBD1 (6 bases). This CDR3 spans 15 amino acids. V was pared by 4 bases and J by 2 bases, with 15 bases between. CDR1 SGHRS and CDR2 YFSETQ come from the germline V gene. This CDR3 is CASSQFDRLQETQYF. The CDR3 region has the DNA TGCGCCAGCAGCCAATTCGACAGGCTGCAAGAGACCCAGTACTTC.

This clone occurred once. The J gene is TRBJ1-1, the V gene TRBV28, with TRBD1 matching over 9 bases. CDR1 MDHEN and CDR2 SYDVKM come from the germline V gene. The ends lost 2 bases at V and 4 bases at J; junction bases unmatched: 20. This CDR3 region has 20 residues. The CDR3 DNA reads as TGTGCCAGCAGTTTAGCACTCCCCGGGACAGGGAGAAGGGGAGGCACTGAAGCTTTCTTT. Residues: CASSLALPGTGRRGGTEAFF. Combining the CDR3 with reference TRBV28 and TRBJ1-1 gives the whole variable domain DVKVTQSSRYLVKRTGEKVFLECVQDMDHENMFWYRQDPGLGLRLIYFSYDVKMKEKGDIPEGYSVSREKKERFSLILESASTNQTSMYLCASSLALPGTGRRGGTEAFFGQGTRLTVV.

This chain uses TRBV27 with TRBJ2-2; D remains unclear. The CDR3 is made up of 17 amino acids. Germline CDR1 MNHEY, CDR2 SMNVEV (reference sequence). Trimming stripped 0 bases from V and 3 bases from J, with 14 bases between. CDR3: CASSLSLAAVYTGELFF. The CDR3, as DNA: TGTGCCAGCAGTTTATCGTTAGCCGCCGTATACACCGGGGAGCTGTTTTTT.

Only one count was recorded for this clone. The V call is TRBV30, the J call TRBJ2-5; 8 bases fit TRBD2. With V trimmed by 3 bases and J by 1 base, 4 bases remained unmatched. The germline gives CDR1 GTSNPN, CDR2 SVGIG (reference sequence). CDR3 length: 14 amino acids. CDR3 protein: CAWSSGLVQETQYF. In DNA, the CDR3 is TGTGCCTGGAGCTCGGGACTAGTCCAAGAGACCCAGTACTTC.

The J gene is TRBJ2-1, the V gene TRBV29-1, with TRBD1 matching over 7 bases. CDR1 and CDR2 (germline): SQVTM, ANQGSEA. CDR3 length: 14 amino acids. The CDR3 DNA is TGCACCTACTCCGGGACAGTGTTATCAAATGAGCAGTTCTTC. This gives the protein CTYSGTVLSNEQFF.

The rearrangement links TRBV11-2 to TRBJ2-7; 10 bases match TRBD2. Trimming at V came to 5 bases and at J to 2 bases, leaving 9 bases not matched to a gene. The length of the CDR3 is 16 residues. The germline CDR1 and CDR2 sequences are SGHAT and FQNNGV. The CDR3 DNA reads TGTGCCAGCAGCCCTTTCGGACTAGCGGCAACCTACGAGCAGTACTTC. Protein product: CASSPFGLAATYEQYF.

The CDR3 here is CASSPPHRDRGAFF. The CDR3, as DNA: TGTGCCAGCAGTCCCCCTCACCGGGACAGGGGGGCTTTCTTT. The chain links TRBV28 to TRBJ1-1, with 11 bases lining up with TRBD1. Germline trimming cut 5 bases from V and 11 bases from J; bases unmatched to any gene: 10. CDR3 length: 14 residues. The germline CDR1 and CDR2 sequences are MDHEN and SYDVKM.

This chain joins TRBV18 and TRBJ2-3; D perhaps matches TRBD2 (5 bases). CDR3 length: 13 amino acids. The germline gives CDR1 KGHSH, CDR2 LQKENI. Deletions cut 1 base from V and 4 bases from J, with 6 bases between. The CDR3: CASSPRRADTQYF. The CDR3 nucleotides are TGTGCCAGCTCACCACGGCGGGCAGATACGCAGTATTTT.

The genes are TRBV30 and TRBJ2-7, with 13 bases fitting TRBD2. In germline, CDR1 is GTSNPN, CDR2 SVGIG (reference sequence). CDR3 length equals 16 residues. The V gene end was trimmed by 8 bases and the J gene end by 0 bases; junction bases not matched to a gene: 10. CDR3 in amino acids: CARRLAGGSSSYEQYF. CDR3 DNA sequence: TGTGCCCGAAGACTAGCGGGAGGCTCGAGCTCCTACGAGCAGTACTTC.

The CDR3 sequence: CAWSTGFNEQFF. CDR3 bases: TGTGCCTGGAGTACAGGGTTCAATGAGCAGTTCTTC. This rearrangement joins TRBV30 to TRBJ2-1; maybe TRBD1 (6 bases). The CDR3 extends over 12 amino acids. Trimming removed 2 bases at V and 6 bases at J, with 8 bases between. Germline values: CDR1 GTSNPN, CDR2 SVGIG (reference sequence).

This chain uses TRBV14 with TRBJ1-1; D call uncertain. This CDR3 has 20 residues. CDR1 SGHDN and CDR2 FVKESK come from the germline V gene. Trimming shortened V by 2 bases and J by 1 base, and 26 bases separated the two germline ends. The CDR3 loop reads CASSQFPFGLKPGKNTEAFF. The CDR3 nucleotides read TGTGCCAGCAGCCAATTCCCTTTTGGCCTTAAGCCGGGAAAGAACACTGAAGCTTTCTTT.

This chain connects TRBV19 to TRBJ1-5; D is ambiguous. The germline CDR1 and CDR2 sequences are LNHDA and SQIVND (reference sequence). This CDR3 has 16 residues. The germline V and J ends were trimmed by 3 bases and 0 bases, with 12 bases remaining between them. The CDR3, as DNA: TGTGCCAGTAGTATTAAGCTACTGAATAGCAATCAGCCCCAGCATTTT. This sequence encodes CASSIKLLNSNQPQHF.

The chain combines TRBV7-8 with TRBJ2-5, with D perhaps TRBD2 (5 bases). The CDR3 sequence is 15 residues long. CDR1 is SGHVS and CDR2 is FQNEAQ in the germline V gene. The germline V and J ends were trimmed by 5 bases and 7 bases, with 20 bases remaining between them. This chain's CDR3 is CASSVPGSSSWTQYF. The CDR3 nucleotides are TGTGCCAGCAGCGTCCCCGGGTCTAGCTCCTGGACCCAGTACTTC. Using reference TRBV7-8 and TRBJ2-5 for the parts outside the CDR3, the full variable domain is GAGVSQSPRYKVAKRGQDVALRCDPISGHVSLFWYQQALGQGPEFLTYFQNEAQLDKSGLPSDRFFAERPEGSVSTLKIQRTQQEDSAVYLCASSVPGSSSWTQYFGPGTRLLVL.

The chain carries TRBV5-1 and TRBJ2-3; D not certain. Germline CDR1 is SGHRS and CDR2 is YFSETQ. This CDR3 comprises 18 residues. Trimming stripped 0 bases from V and 5 bases from J, with 22 bases between. The CDR3 protein is CASSLVAARGYGGDTQYF. The CDR3 DNA sequence: TGCGCCAGCAGCTTGGTGGCGGCCCGTGGTTATGGTGGAGATACGCAGTATTTT. Filled out from reference TRBV5-1 and TRBJ2-3, the complete variable domain reads KAGVTQTPRYLIKTRGQQVTLSCSPISGHRSVSWYQQTPGQGLQFLFEYFSETQRNKGNFPGRFSGRQFSNSRSEMNVSTLELGDSALYLCASSLVAARGYGGDTQYFGPGTRLTVL.

The V gene is TRBV29-1, the J gene TRBJ2-7, with 10 bases that match TRBD1. CDR3 length: 12 amino acids. Trimming removed 6 bases from V and 5 bases from J; junction bases left unmatched: 4. Germline CDR1 is SQVTM and CDR2 is ANQGSEA. The CDR3 nucleotides read TGCAGCGTAAGGGACAGGGGAAACGAGCAGTACTTC. It is translated as CSVRDRGNEQYF.

The gene calls are TRBV29-1 and TRBJ1-1, with a tentative D call TRBD1 (6 bases). The CDR3 is 16 amino acids. CDR1 and CDR2 from the germline V gene are SQVTM and ANQGSEA. Trimming stripped 2 bases from V and 1 base from J, with 17 bases between. The CDR3 DNA reads as TGCAGCGTTGAATCTGGGGCAGGGGATAGGAACACTGAAGCTTTCTTT. Amino acid sequence: CSVESGAGDRNTEAFF.